Included here is one T cell receptor beta chain sequence, with context. The antigen remains unidentified. This entry comes from a study of identical twins. A universal primer site was created by template switching, with the cDNA bearing unique molecular identifiers. TCRdb re-called the 5' RACE reads through MiXCR, storing one row per CDR3 protein. Of about 660,000 distinct CDR3 sequences in the sample, under 9% are singletons; the top ten hold approximately 0.89%. Whole-study results and caveats: Twin sharing of out-of-frame TCR alpha was underestimated by models in monozygotic pairs.

Germline loops: CDR1 SNHLY, CDR2 FYNNEI. This CDR3 is 15 amino acids long. The V segment lost 6 bases and the J segment 5 bases; nucleotides outside the gene matches: 7. The same sample was also studied in work on yellow fever vaccine responses in identical twins. As that study records: A vaccine T cell response that seemed partly convergent and partly personalized was reported in twins.

The rearrangement joins TRBV2 to TRBJ1-6; 7 bases fit TRBD1. This receptor was taken from a woman younger than 35 in good health. The sample taken for sequencing was PBMCs. The CDR3 nucleotides read TGTGCCAGCAGGGACAGGCTAATGGATAATTCACCCCTCCACTTT. Translation gives CASRDRLMDNSPLHF. Variable domain in full (rest from reference TRBV2 and TRBJ1-6): EPEVTQTPSHQVTQMGQEVILRCVPISNHLYFYWYRQILGQKVEFLVSFYNNEISEKSEIFDDQFSVERPDGSNFTLKIRSTKLEDSAMYFCASRDRLMDNSPLHFGNGTRLTVT.